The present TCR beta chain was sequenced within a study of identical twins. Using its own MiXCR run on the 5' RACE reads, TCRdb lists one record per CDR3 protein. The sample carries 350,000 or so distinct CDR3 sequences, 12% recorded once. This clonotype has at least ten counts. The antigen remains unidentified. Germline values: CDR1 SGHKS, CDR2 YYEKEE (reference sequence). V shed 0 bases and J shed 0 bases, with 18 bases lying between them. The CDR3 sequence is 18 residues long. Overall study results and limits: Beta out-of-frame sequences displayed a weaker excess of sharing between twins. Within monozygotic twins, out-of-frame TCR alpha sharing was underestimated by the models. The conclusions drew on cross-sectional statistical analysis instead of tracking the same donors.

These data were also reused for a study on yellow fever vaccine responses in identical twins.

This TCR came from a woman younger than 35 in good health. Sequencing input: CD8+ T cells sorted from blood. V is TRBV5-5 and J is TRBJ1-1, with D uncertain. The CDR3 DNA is TGTGCCAGCAGCTTGGAGTCACCCTCGGGTTCTATGAACACTGAAGCTTTCTTT. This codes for CASSLESPSGSMNTEAFF.